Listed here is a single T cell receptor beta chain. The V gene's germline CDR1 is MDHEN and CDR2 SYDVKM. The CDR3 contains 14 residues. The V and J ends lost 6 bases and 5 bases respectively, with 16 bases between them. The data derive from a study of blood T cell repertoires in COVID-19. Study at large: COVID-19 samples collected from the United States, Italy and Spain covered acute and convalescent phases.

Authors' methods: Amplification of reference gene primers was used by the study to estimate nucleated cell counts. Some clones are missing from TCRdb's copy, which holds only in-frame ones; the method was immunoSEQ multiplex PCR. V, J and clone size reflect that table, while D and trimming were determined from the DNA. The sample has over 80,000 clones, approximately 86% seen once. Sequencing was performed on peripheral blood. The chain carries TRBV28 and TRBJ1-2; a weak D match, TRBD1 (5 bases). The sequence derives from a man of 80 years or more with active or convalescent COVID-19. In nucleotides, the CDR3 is TGTGCCAGCAGGCCCGGGGGGGTACGTTATGGCTACACCTTC. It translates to CASRPGGVRYGYTF.